This is a list of T cell receptor beta chains from one sample in a study of human T cells and chemical hapten exposure. TCRdb analysed the 5' RACE reads with MiXCR anew, one entry per CDR3 protein. Altogether under 150,000 distinct CDR3 sequences are present, approximately 19% being singletons, with the ten largest covering 2.5% to 3%. The receptors shown here come from a human donor in good health. The CDR3 runs from the conserved cysteine through the conserved F or W. The D gene is left open where the match is weak. Part of the rows lack a size; the others show once, few, many or a class for expanded clones.

D gene: -; clone size: few; V gene: TRBV28; J gene: TRBJ1-5; CDR3 length: 15; CDR3 protein: CASSSQGSGNQPQHF; CDR3 DNA: TGTGCCAGCAGTTCCCAGGGATCGGGCAATCAGCCCCAGCATTTT
D gene: -; clone size: few; V gene: TRBV21-1; J gene: TRBJ1-2; CDR3 length: 20; CDR3 protein: CASSKGRDRVFWTANYGYTF; CDR3 DNA: TGTGCCAGCAGCAAAGGCCGGGACAGGGTATTTTGGACAGCTAACTATGGCTACACCTTC
D gene: -; clone size: -; V gene: TRBV6-5; J gene: TRBJ2-4; CDR3 length: 16; CDR3 protein: CASSYSEPTAPNIQYF; CDR3 DNA: TGTGCCAGCAGTTACTCTGAGCCTACAGCCCCTAACATTCAGTACTTC
D gene: TRBD1; clone size: few; V gene: TRBV29-1; J gene: TRBJ1-3; CDR3 length: 13; CDR3 protein: CSVATGTGNTIYF; CDR3 DNA: TGCAGCGTTGCGACAGGGACTGGAAACACCATATATTTT
D gene: TRBD1; clone size: -; V gene: TRBV12-3/TRBV12-4; J gene: TRBJ1-5; CDR3 length: 15; CDR3 protein: CASRVTGEGNQPQHF; CDR3 DNA: TGTGCCAGCAGGGTTACAGGGGAGGGCAATCAGCCCCAGCATTTT
D gene: -; clone size: -; V gene: TRBV28; J gene: TRBJ1-3; CDR3 length: 16; CDR3 protein: CASRKDGRDVRNTIYF; CDR3 DNA: TGTGCCAGCAGGAAGGACGGGAGGGATGTAAGAAACACCATATATTTT
D gene: TRBD1; clone size: -; V gene: TRBV24-1; J gene: TRBJ1-2; CDR3 length: 16; CDR3 protein: CATSDTGTGANYGYTF; CDR3 DNA: TGTGCCACCAGTGATACCGGGACAGGGGCTAACTATGGCTACACCTTC
D gene: -; clone size: -; V gene: TRBV3-1; J gene: TRBJ1-2; CDR3 length: 14; CDR3 protein: CASSQVPGTGGYTF; CDR3 DNA: TGTGCCAGCAGCCAAGTCCCAGGGACGGGAGGCTACACCTTC
D gene: -; clone size: few; V gene: TRBV7-9; J gene: TRBJ2-1; CDR3 length: 13; CDR3 protein: CATSRPLDNEQFF; CDR3 DNA: TGTGCCACCTCCCGGCCCCTCGACAATGAGCAGTTCTTC
D gene: -; clone size: -; V gene: TRBV28; J gene: TRBJ1-4; CDR3 length: 21; CDR3 protein: CASSFGRPQRRDRTTNEKLFF; CDR3 DNA: TGTGCCAGCAGTTTCGGACGCCCGCAGCGACGGGACCGGACAACTAATGAAAAACTGTTTTTT
D gene: -; clone size: -; V gene: TRBV27; J gene: TRBJ1-6; CDR3 length: 16; CDR3 protein: CASSLQQSSYNSPLHF; CDR3 DNA: TGTGCCAGCAGTTTACAACAGAGCTCCTATAATTCACCCCTCCACTTT
D gene: -; clone size: -; V gene: TRBV28; J gene: TRBJ1-3; CDR3 length: 14; CDR3 protein: CASSLEVSGNTIYF; CDR3 DNA: TGTGCCAGCAGTTTAGAGGTCTCTGGAAACACCATATATTTT
D gene: -; clone size: few; V gene: TRBV3-1; J gene: TRBJ2-1; CDR3 length: 14; CDR3 protein: CASSQVRGHNEQFF; CDR3 DNA: TGTGCCAGCAGCCAAGTTCGCGGACACAATGAGCAGTTCTTC
D gene: TRBD1; clone size: once; V gene: TRBV12-3/TRBV12-4; J gene: TRBJ1-1; CDR3 length: 15; CDR3 protein: CASSSQGRMNTEAFF; CDR3 DNA: TGTGCCAGCAGTTCACAGGGGCGAATGAACACTGAAGCTTTCTTT
D gene: -; clone size: -; V gene: TRBV4-1; J gene: TRBJ2-7; CDR3 length: 15; CDR3 protein: CASSQAQGSTYEQYF; CDR3 DNA: TGCGCCAGCAGCCAAGCTCAGGGGTCGACCTACGAGCAGTACTTC
D gene: TRBD1; clone size: -; V gene: TRBV6-5; J gene: TRBJ1-2; CDR3 length: 15; CDR3 protein: CASSYNRGGGYGYTF; CDR3 DNA: TGTGCCAGCAGTTACAATCGAGGGGGCGGCTATGGCTACACCTTC
D gene: TRBD1; clone size: few; V gene: TRBV27; J gene: TRBJ2-7; CDR3 length: 13; CDR3 protein: CASSSQGGDEQYF; CDR3 DNA: TGTGCCAGCAGTTCACAGGGGGGCGACGAGCAGTACTTC
D gene: -; clone size: -; V gene: TRBV29-1; J gene: TRBJ2-7; CDR3 length: 11; CDR3 protein: CSVVSAYEQYF; CDR3 DNA: TGCAGCGTTGTGTCAGCCTACGAGCAGTACTTC